The clone carrying this T cell receptor beta chain was counted at least ten times. The antigen is not known. This entry is derived from a study of identical twins. TCRdb reprocessed the 5' RACE reads via MiXCR and lists one record per CDR3 protein. The sample lists some 630,000 distinct CDR3 sequences, 7.1% occurring once. Study-level results: Carriage of fewer insertions was seen in abundant cord blood beta clonotypes, whereas memory repertoires showed none.

V was cut by 0 bases and J by 2 bases, with 8 bases left in between. This CDR3 region has 14 residues. In germline, CDR1 is MGHRA, CDR2 YSYEKL. These data also featured in a second study, about yellow fever vaccine responses in identical twins. From that paper: In identical twins, vaccine T cell responses appeared partly shared and partly individual.

The origin of this receptor is a woman under 30 in good health. The chain carries TRBV4-1 and TRBJ2-7, with D perhaps matching TRBD1 (5 bases). Specimen: PBMCs. DNA of the CDR3: TGCGCCAGCAGCCAAGAACAAGGGGCCTACGAGCAGTACGTC. Encoded protein: CASSQEQGAYEQYV.